These T cell receptor beta chains were read from a single sample in a study of blood T cell repertoires in COVID-19. Data came from immunoSEQ multiplex PCR; TCRdb stores just in-frame clones and leaves some out. Of fewer than 350,000 clones listed, 87% are singletons. Input material: PBMCs or T cells enriched from blood (not recorded which). These receptors all stem from a woman between 40 and 55 years old who had recovered from COVID-19. The CDR3 runs from the conserved cysteine through the conserved F or W. Fields, in order: D gene, J gene, V gene, clone size, CDR3 DNA, CDR3 protein. The D gene is left open where the match is weak. The size entry is marked missing in some rows and otherwise reads once, few, many or a size class.

TRBD2	TRBJ2-1	TRBV5-8	NA	TGTGCCAGCAGCTTGGGACTAGCGGGAGGTGACAATGAGCAGTTCTTC	CASSLGLAGGDNEQFF
NA	TRBJ2-1	TRBV28	NA	TGTGCCAGCAGGCCCCCTGGTCAGTACAATGAGCAGTTCTTC	CASRPPGQYNEQFF
NA	TRBJ2-5	TRBV4-2	NA	TGTGCCAGCAGCCAAGATCGGCGGCTCGGGGCCCAGTACTTC	CASSQDRRLGAQYF
TRBD1	TRBJ1-3	TRBV7-2	NA	TGTGCCAGCAGCCAAGGGCAGGGACAGGGTACTGGAAACACCATATATTTT	CASSQGQGQGTGNTIYF
NA	TRBJ2-2	TRBV30	once	TGTGCCTGGAAGGGGGGACAGACGAACACCGGGGAGCTGTTTTTT	CAWKGGQTNTGELFF
NA	TRBJ2-7	TRBV10-3	NA	TGTGCCATCAGTGAGCGTCATGCAGGGTCGTACGAGCAGTACTTC	CAISERHAGSYEQYF
NA	TRBJ2-3	TRBV5-4	NA	TGTGCCAGCAGCTTCCGAGGGACAGATACGCAGTATTTT	CASSFRGTDTQYF
NA	TRBJ1-4	TRBV7-3	NA	TGTGTCCACGGCGCAGGGGAAGAGGAAAAACTGTTTTTT	CVHGAGEEEKLFF
TRBD2	TRBJ2-1	TRBV19	NA	TGTGCCAGTAGTATAAACCTAGCGGGAGATGAGCAGTTCTTC	CASSINLAGDEQFF
NA	TRBJ1-6	TRBV19	NA	TGTGCCAGTAGCTCGAAACAAACTACTTCACCCCTCCACTTT	CASSSKQTTSPLHF
NA	TRBJ2-7	TRBV20-1	NA	TGCAGTGCTAGTAGTACGAGGAGGGAGCAGTACTTC	CSASSTRREQYF
NA	TRBJ2-5	TRBV11-2	NA	TGTGCCAGCAGCTTAGCCGGGTTCCTAGAGACCCAGTACTTC	CASSLAGFLETQYF
NA	TRBJ2-7	TRBV7-2	NA	TGTGCCAGCGGCCCCGCATCCTACGAGCAGTACTTC	CASGPASYEQYF
NA	TRBJ1-2	TRBV27	NA	TGTGCCAGCCTACGTCGAACCCCTCGGGTCATCACCTATGGCTACACCTTC	CASLRRTPRVITYGYTF
NA	TRBJ1-6	TRBV6-5	NA	TGTGCCAGCAGTTACTCTTGGACGGACTATTCACCCCTCCACTTT	CASSYSWTDYSPLHF
NA	TRBJ2-1	TRBV24-1	once	TGTGCCACCAGTGGAGCGGCAGAGGACAATGAGCAGTTCTTC	CATSGAAEDNEQFF
NA	TRBJ1-5	TRBV21-1	NA	TGTGCCAGCAGTGGACCGGGACAGGGGAATCAGCCCCAGCATTTT	CASSGPGQGNQPQHF
NA	TRBJ1-2	TRBV28	NA	TGTGCCAGCAGTCCAACTTTACGGGCTACAGCGGGTGGCTACACCTTC	CASSPTLRATAGGYTF
TRBD2	TRBJ2-7	TRBV27	few	TGTGCCAGCGGGAGGGTCTACGAGCAGTACTTC	CASGRVYEQYF
NA	TRBJ2-5	TRBV2	NA	TGTGCCAGCAGTGAGCAACTAGGAGCAGAGACCCAGTACTTC	CASSEQLGAETQYF
TRBD2	TRBJ2-3	TRBV7-2	NA	TGTGCCAGCAGCCCAGGCCAGGGGAGGGTTGGCGGGAGGGCGCAGTATTTT	CASSPGQGRVGGRAQYF
NA	TRBJ2-7	TRBV5-1	NA	TGCGCCAGCAGCTTGCGGGACTCGAGAACCTACGAGCAGTACTTC	CASSLRDSRTYEQYF
TRBD2	TRBJ2-1	TRBV19	NA	TGTGCCAGTATAGGGGTAGCGGGAGCTCGGAATGAGCAGTTCTTC	CASIGVAGARNEQFF
NA	TRBJ2-2	TRBV3-1/TRBV3-2	NA	TGTGCCAGCAGCCACCAACAGGCCGGCGGGGAGCTGTTTTTT	CASSHQQAGGELFF
NA	TRBJ1-1	TRBV5-6	few	TGTGCCAGCAGCTTGGCCGGCGGGAACACTGAAGCTTTCTTT	CASSLAGGNTEAFF
NA	TRBJ2-7	TRBV11-2	NA	TGTGCCAGCAGCCCCCTAGCCTTATCCCTCTCCTACGAGCAGTACTTC	CASSPLALSLSYEQYF
TRBD1	TRBJ1-6	TRBV2	NA	TGTGCCAGCAAACTACAGGGGGGCACCTATAATTCACCCCTCCACTTT	CASKLQGGTYNSPLHF
TRBD1	TRBJ1-5	TRBV6-5	NA	TGTGCCAGCAGAAGACAGGGGGCGCATCAGCCCCAGCATTTT	CASRRQGAHQPQHF
TRBD1	TRBJ2-7	TRBV11-1	NA	TGTGCCAGCAGCTTAGCCAGGGGGCAAGTGGTTGAGCAGTACTTC	CASSLARGQVVEQYF
NA	TRBJ1-2	TRBV7-2	NA	TGTGCCAGCAGCCCCAAGACAGTCCTAGCTAACTATGGCTACACCTTC	CASSPKTVLANYGYTF
TRBD2	TRBJ2-3	TRBV28	NA	TGTGCCAGCAGTCCTAGCGGGGTCGAGGTGGCGCAGTATTTT	CASSPSGVEVAQYF
NA	TRBJ1-2	TRBV6-5	NA	TGTGCCAGCAGTTCCCTTAACTATGGCTACACCTTC	CASSSLNYGYTF
TRBD1	TRBJ2-5	TRBV15	NA	TGTGCCACCAGCAGAGATTCACAGGGGTGGGAGACCCAGTACTTC	CATSRDSQGWETQYF
NA	TRBJ1-6	TRBV18	NA	TGTGCCAGCTCAGAAGACAAGGGGCATTCACCCCTCCACTTT	CASSEDKGHSPLHF
NA	TRBJ1-5	TRBV2	NA	TGTGCCAGCAGCCCAGGGGCGCGCAATCAGCCCCAGCATTTT	CASSPGARNQPQHF
TRBD1	TRBJ1-2	TRBV2	NA	TGTGCCAGCAGTACGGACAGGGACTACACCTTC	CASSTDRDYTF
NA	TRBJ1-4	TRBV3-1/TRBV3-2	NA	TGTGCCAGCAGTCCACCGGGGGTCGGTAATGAAAAACTGTTTTTT	CASSPPGVGNEKLFF
TRBD2	TRBJ2-1	TRBV10-3	NA	TGTGCCATCAGTGAGTCGCCCGGACTAGGACGATACAATGAGCAGTTCTTC	CAISESPGLGRYNEQFF
NA	TRBJ2-5	TRBV7-2	NA	TGTGCCACCTCCCCCTGGGCGGGGCAAGAGACCCAGTACTTC	CATSPWAGQETQYF
TRBD1	TRBJ1-5	TRBV19	NA	TGTGCCAGCCGGCGGGGACAGTACAATCAGCCCCAGCATTTT	CASRRGQYNQPQHF
NA	TRBJ1-1	TRBV10-3	NA	TGTGCCATCAGTGATCGGAACACTGAAGCTTTCTTT	CAISDRNTEAFF
NA	TRBJ2-2	TRBV29-1	NA	TGCAGCGTTGAGGGGTGGCAGGGAGGCACCGGGGAGCTGTTTTTT	CSVEGWQGGTGELFF
NA	TRBJ1-6	TRBV18	NA	TGTGCCAGCTCATCAGGACATTCGCCACCCCTCCACTTT	CASSSGHSPPLHF
NA	TRBJ1-5	TRBV7-2	NA	TGTGCCAGCAGCGCAAAACAGGGCCTTAATCAGCCCCAGCATTTT	CASSAKQGLNQPQHF
NA	TRBJ2-7	TRBV28	once	TGTGCCAGCAGTCGTCAGGTGCACTACGAGCAGTACTTC	CASSRQVHYEQYF
NA	TRBJ1-2	TRBV10-2	NA	TGCGCCAGCAGACAGGACTATGGCTACACCTTC	CASRQDYGYTF
TRBD1	TRBJ1-5	TRBV28	NA	TGTGCCAGCAGTTTATCCCCCGCCGCCAGGGGGAGCAGGCAGCCCCAGCATTTT	CASSLSPAARGSRQPQHF
NA	TRBJ1-4	TRBV24-1	NA	TGTGCCACCAGTGATGGAGCCTCGAGCGGGAATGAAAAACTGTTTTTT	CATSDGASSGNEKLFF
NA	TRBJ1-2	TRBV6-2/TRBV6-3	NA	TGTGCCAGCAGCCCTTGGGGAGTACCATCTGGAAATTTCTATGGCTACACCTTC	CASSPWGVPSGNFYGYTF
NA	TRBJ1-1	TRBV19	NA	TGTGCCAGTAGTATAGCGGGGATGAACACTGAAGCTTTCTTT	CASSIAGMNTEAFF
TRBD1	TRBJ1-2	TRBV10-3	NA	TGTGCCATCAGTGTTCGAACAGGGGGGTATGGCTACACCTTC	CAISVRTGGYGYTF
NA	TRBJ1-3	TRBV18	NA	TGTGCCAGCTCACGGTACGACACCAGCTCTGGAAACACCATATATTTT	CASSRYDTSSGNTIYF
TRBD1	TRBJ2-7	TRBV5-6	NA	TGTGCCAGCAGCTTTGGGACAGGGTCTTACGAGCAGTACTTC	CASSFGTGSYEQYF